This paragraph covers one T cell receptor (beta chain) sequence. The assay was immunoSEQ multiplex PCR, and TCRdb's table has in-frame clones only and misses some. The repertoire consists of around 70,000 clones, with 83% occurring once and the leading ten covering approximately 2.5%. V gave up 4 bases and J gave up 5 bases, with 23 bases separating them. The CDR3 consists of 17 residues. Germline V gene data show CDR1 as LNHDA and CDR2 as SQIVND (reference sequence). This sample is drawn from a study of OX40 agonist ivuxolimab in advanced cancers. The sample consisted of CD4+ or CD8+ T cells sorted from blood, taken in a trial of the OX40 agonist ivuxolimab. This sequence joins TRBV19 and TRBJ2-5, with D possibly matching TRBD1 (5 bases). This TCR derives from an adult with an advanced solid tumor such as melanoma, head and neck, liver or kidney cancer. The CDR3 loop reads CASSTRTAGILGETQYF. The CDR3 DNA sequence: TGTGCCAGTAGTACCCGGACGGCAGGGATCTTGGGGGAGACCCAGTACTTC.